A selection of T cell receptor beta chains follows, all from one sample in a study of blood T cell repertoires in COVID-19. The repertoire was sequenced with immunoSEQ multiplex PCR; TCRdb's copy has only in-frame clones and lacks some. The table shows 130,000 or so clones, with roughly 81% occurring only once. Sequencing was performed on PBMCs or T cells enriched from blood (not recorded which). The receptor source for this set is a woman between 45 and 65 years old with acute COVID-19. CDR3s include the opening cysteine and the closing phenylalanine or tryptophan. Fields, in order: D gene, V gene, clone size, J gene, CDR3 protein, CDR3 DNA. D genes are given only for firm matches. Part of the rows lack a size; the others show once, few, many or a class for expanded clones.

>TRBD2|TRBV5-4|-|TRBJ2-7
CASSPGTSGIYEQYF
TGTGCCAGCAGCCCCGGGACTAGCGGGATCTACGAGCAGTACTTC
>TRBD1|TRBV5-6|-|TRBJ2-2
CASSADRGPSDTGELFF
TGTGCCAGCAGCGCGGACAGGGGACCCTCGGACACCGGGGAGCTGTTTTTT
>-|TRBV2|-|TRBJ1-5
CASSPAGGLTGSIKPQHF
TGTGCCAGCAGTCCCGCCGGCGGGCTTACAGGGTCAATCAAGCCCCAGCATTTT
>-|TRBV4-3|few|TRBJ2-7
CASSRTGNSRGEQYF
TGCGCCAGCAGCCGGACGGGAAACTCACGTGGCGAGCAGTACTTC
>-|TRBV12-3/TRBV12-4|-|TRBJ2-5
CASSLGGHGTQYF
TGTGCCAGCAGTTTAGGGGGGCATGGGACCCAGTACTTC
>-|TRBV7-2|-|TRBJ1-1
CASSLGNKGSEAFF
TGTGCCAGCAGCTTAGGAAACAAGGGGTCTGAAGCTTTCTTT
>-|TRBV2|-|TRBJ1-5
CASSEMAGDQPQHF
TGTGCCAGCAGTGAAATGGCAGGGGATCAGCCCCAGCATTTT
>-|TRBV30|-|TRBJ2-5
CAWSPFVGLQETQYF
TGTGCCTGGAGCCCCTTCGTTGGTCTACAAGAGACCCAGTACTTC
>TRBD1|TRBV24-1|-|TRBJ2-2
CATSGQGDTGELFF
TGTGCCACCAGTGGACAGGGGGACACCGGGGAGCTGTTTTTT
>-|TRBV2|few|TRBJ1-3
CASSSGSSGNTIYF
TGTGCCAGCAGTAGCGGGAGCTCTGGAAACACCATATATTTT
>TRBD2|TRBV5-1|-|TRBJ2-3
CASSEGLAGGPIDTQYF
TGCGCCAGCAGCGAGGGACTAGCGGGAGGGCCAATAGATACGCAGTATTTT
>-|TRBV29-1|-|TRBJ2-1
CSVEEHDYNEQFF
TGCAGCGTTGAAGAACATGACTACAATGAGCAGTTCTTC
>-|TRBV6-2/TRBV6-3|-|TRBJ1-5
CASSRDNSNQPQHF
TGTGCCAGCAGCCGCGACAACTCCAATCAGCCCCAGCATTTT
>-|TRBV11-3|-|TRBJ2-7
CASSLSDGTYEQYF
TGTGCCAGCAGCTTATCCGACGGGACCTACGAGCAGTACTTC
>-|TRBV5-1|-|TRBJ1-2
CASSLGAGEVGYTF
TGCGCCAGCAGCTTGGGGGCAGGGGAAGTTGGCTACACCTTC
>TRBD1|TRBV19|-|TRBJ1-4
CASSARQGREVEKLFF
TGTGCCAGTAGTGCAAGACAGGGGAGAGAAGTCGAAAAACTGTTTTTT
>TRBD1|TRBV30|-|TRBJ1-2
CAWSALPTGGYGYTF
TGTGCCTGGAGCGCACTCCCTACAGGGGGATATGGCTACACCTTC
>TRBD1|TRBV28|once|TRBJ2-1
CASLPGDRDYNEQFF
TGTGCCAGCCTCCCGGGGGACAGGGATTACAATGAGCAGTTCTTC
>TRBD2|TRBV19|-|TRBJ2-3
CASRYSGSGTDTQYF
TGTGCCAGCAGATATAGCGGGAGTGGCACAGATACGCAGTATTTT
>TRBD1|TRBV11-2|-|TRBJ1-6
CASSPGQGQSPLHF
TGTGCCAGCAGCCCCGGACAGGGGCAATCACCCCTCCACTTT
>TRBD2|TRBV7-9|few|TRBJ2-2
CASTTSGRNTGELFF
TGTGCCAGCACCACTAGCGGGAGGAACACCGGGGAGCTGTTTTTT
>TRBD1|TRBV7-2|-|TRBJ1-1
CASSAVTGGTEAFF
TGTGCCAGCAGCGCCGTAACAGGGGGCACTGAAGCTTTCTTT
>-|TRBV5-4|-|TRBJ2-2
CASGEAGELFF
TGTGCCAGCGGGGAGGCCGGGGAGCTGTTTTTT
>-|TRBV28|-|TRBJ1-6
CASSLGLDNSPLHF
TGTGCCAGCAGTTTAGGGCTGGATAATTCACCCCTCCACTTT
>-|TRBV19|-|TRBJ1-1
CASSWANTEAFF
TGTGCCAGTAGTTGGGCGAACACTGAAGCTTTCTTT
>-|TRBV19|-|TRBJ2-1
CASSLLDSEYNEQFF
TGTGCCAGTAGTCTCCTGGACTCTGAATACAATGAGCAGTTCTTC
>TRBD2|TRBV4-2|-|TRBJ2-7
CASSQETSGLYEQYF
TGTGCCAGCAGCCAAGAGACTAGCGGGCTATACGAGCAGTACTTC
>-|TRBV27|once|TRBJ2-7
CASSLWAKPPHYEQYF
TGTGCCAGCAGTTTATGGGCCAAACCTCCACACTACGAGCAGTACTTC
>TRBD2|TRBV5-1|-|TRBJ2-3
CASSLKAGRADTQYF
TGCGCCAGCAGCTTGAAGGCAGGGAGGGCAGATACGCAGTATTTT
>-|TRBV6-5|many|TRBJ2-5
CASSPGETETQYF
TGTGCCAGCAGTCCAGGGGAAACAGAGACCCAGTACTTC
>TRBD1|TRBV5-1|-|TRBJ2-5
CASSLVLGTGFIETQYF
TGCGCCAGCAGCTTGGTGTTAGGGACAGGGTTTATAGAGACCCAGTACTTC
>-|TRBV5-4|-|TRBJ2-7
CASSLENSYEQYF
TGTGCCAGCAGTCTAGAGAACTCCTACGAGCAGTACTTC
>-|TRBV3-1/TRBV3-2|once|TRBJ1-2
CASSRRGGDYGYTF
TGTGCCAGCAGCCGCCGGGGGGGGGACTATGGCTACACCTTC
>TRBD2|TRBV6-5|-|TRBJ2-3
CANGGLAGPGDTQYF
TGTGCCAACGGCGGGCTAGCGGGCCCGGGAGATACGCAGTATTTT
>-|TRBV11-3|-|TRBJ2-3
CASRRGTYSSTDTQYF
TGTGCCAGCAGAAGAGGGACATACTCTAGCACAGATACGCAGTATTTT
>-|TRBV19|-|TRBJ1-1
CASSIQGGLRTAFF
TGTGCCAGTAGTATCCAGGGTGGTCTTCGAACAGCTTTCTTT
>-|TRBV28|-|TRBJ1-5
CASSLDTSNNQPQHF
TGTGCCAGCAGTTTGGACACCTCTAACAATCAGCCCCAGCATTTT
>-|TRBV29-1|-|TRBJ2-1
CSVGDNEQFF
TGCAGCGTTGGAGACAATGAGCAGTTCTTC
>-|TRBV6-1|few|TRBJ2-3
CASSEPGAGTDTQYF
TGTGCCAGCAGTGAACCAGGGGCGGGCACAGATACGCAGTATTTT
>-|TRBV9|-|TRBJ1-2
CASSVDLVSNYGYTF
TGTGCCAGCAGCGTAGATTTAGTTTCCAACTATGGCTACACCTTC
>TRBD2|TRBV25-1|-|TRBJ2-1
CASTGLAAYNEQFF
TGTGCCAGCACTGGACTAGCGGCCTACAATGAGCAGTTCTTC
>-|TRBV7-9|-|TRBJ1-4
CASSLRVDATNEKLFF
TGTGCCAGCAGCTTACGGGTGGATGCCACTAATGAAAAACTGTTTTTT
>-|TRBV6-2/TRBV6-3|-|TRBJ1-4
CASSYGQTTNEKLFF
TGTGCCAGCAGTTACGGACAGACGACTAATGAAAAACTGTTTTTT
>TRBD2|TRBV6-5|-|TRBJ2-7
CASRPGGPYEQYF
TGTGCCAGCAGGCCGGGAGGGCCGTACGAGCAGTACTTC
>TRBD1|TRBV2|-|TRBJ1-6
CASRGQGNSPLHF
TGTGCCAGCAGGGGACAGGGGAATTCACCCCTCCACTTT
>-|TRBV9|-|TRBJ2-5
CASSGHRDSKTQYF
TGTGCCAGCAGCGGCCACCGGGACTCGAAGACCCAGTACTTC
>-|TRBV7-6|-|TRBJ2-1
CASRSRDSSYNEQFF
TGTGCCAGCAGAAGCAGGGATAGCTCCTACAATGAGCAGTTCTTC
>TRBD1|TRBV24-1|-|TRBJ1-2
CATSGSRDRGDGYTF
TGTGCCACCAGTGGTTCCCGGGACAGGGGCGATGGCTACACCTTC
>-|TRBV5-1|-|TRBJ1-3
CASSLSSGGTLRAGNTIYF
TGCGCCAGCAGCTTGAGTTCGGGGGGCACCCTACGGGCCGGAAACACCATATATTTT